The 25 T cell receptor beta chains in this list originate from one sample, sequenced in a study of identical twins (dated by TCRdb to the mid-2010s). Library generation was performed with 5' RACE. TCRdb names Illumina HiSeq 2000 as the instrument used. The raw public reads went through TCRdb reprocessing: fastp at Q25, MiXCR clone calling, in-frame beta chains kept. Duplicate CDR3 protein sequences are folded into a single record with the most common DNA and genes. Within this sample are 450,000 to 500,000 distinct CDR3 sequences, with approximately 14% of them counted one time only. The biggest ten clones account for approximately 1% of the sample. The data also belong to a second study, concerning yellow fever vaccine responses in identical twins.

Material: CD4+ T cells sorted from blood. The receptor source for this set is a woman between 18 and 29 years old in good health.

This clonotype was recorded at least ten times. The genes are TRBV5-6 and TRBJ2-5; D perhaps matches TRBD2 (6 bases). The CDR3 runs to 14 residues. V shed 1 base and J shed 5 bases, with 12 bases lying between them. Germline lookup yields CDR1 SGHDT and CDR2 YYEEEE. The CDR3 is CASSLTGRGETQYF. CDR3 bases: TGTGCCAGCAGCTTGACCGGACGGGGGGAGACCCAGTACTTC.

In this sample, this clonotype turned up many times. The gene calls are TRBV6-5 and TRBJ2-2; tentatively, D is TRBD2 (6 bases). The CDR3 loop spans 11 amino acids. Germline CDR1 is MNHEY and CDR2 is SVGAGI. V lost 8 bases and J 6 bases, leaving 7 bases between the germline ends. The CDR3 DNA is TGTGCCAGCGAGCGGGCCGGGGAGCTGTTTTTT. This sequence encodes CASERAGELFF.

The chain combines TRBV4-2 with TRBJ2-1, with 16 positions matching TRBD2. V was clipped by 6 bases and J by 0 bases; unmatched bases: 8. The CDR3 spans 19 residues. Per the germline V gene, CDR1 is LGHNA and CDR2 is YNFKEQ. The CDR3 DNA reads as TGTGCCAGCAGATCCCCGGGACTAGCGGGGGGGAGCTCCTACAATGAGCAGTTCTTC. It is translated as CASRSPGLAGGSSYNEQFF.

The genes are TRBV6-1 and TRBJ2-1; maybe TRBD1 (6 bases). The CDR3 length is 13 residues. Looked up from germline, CDR1 is MNHNS and CDR2 is SASEGT. V was trimmed by 6 bases and J by 5 bases, leaving 11 bases between them. The DNA for the CDR3 is TGTGCCAGCAGCCGGACAGCTAACAATGAGCAGTTCTTC. Encoded protein: CASSRTANNEQFF.

This clonotype was recorded a few times. J is TRBJ2-7 and V is TRBV6-2 or TRBV6-3; 11 bases are shared with TRBD2. Unmatched junction bases numbered 9, after V lost 4 bases and J lost 4 bases. The CDR3 has 16 residues. The germline V gene has CDR1 MNHEY and CDR2 SVGEGT. The CDR3, as DNA: TGTGCCAGCAGTTCTCCTATAGCGGGAGGGCCGTACGAGCAGTACTTC. This gives the protein CASSSPIAGGPYEQYF.

This chain links TRBV27 with TRBJ2-7; 11 bases map to TRBD2. With 5 bases clipped from V and 6 bases from J, the junction kept 9 bases outside the gene matches. Germline-derived CDR1 and CDR2 are MNHEY and SMNVEV (reference sequence). This CDR3 is built from 15 residues. The chain's CDR3 is CASSPNALAGGEQYF. DNA for the CDR3: TGTGCCAGCAGTCCAAACGCGCTAGCGGGAGGCGAGCAGTACTTC.

This clonotype was found a few times. This chain connects TRBV18 to TRBJ2-7; 8 positions agree with TRBD2. CDR1 is KGHSH and CDR2 is LQKENI in the germline V gene. J was trimmed by 6 bases and V by 3 bases; bases with no gene match: 13. The CDR3 is made up of 16 amino acids. For the CDR3, the DNA is TGTGCCAGCTCACCGTCGACCACGGGACTAGGTACCGAGCAGTACTTC. It is translated as CASSPSTTGLGTEQYF.

V and J are TRBV9 and TRBJ1-1; 10 positions agree with TRBD1. The germline V gene has CDR1 SGDLS and CDR2 YYNGEE. Unmatched junction bases numbered 5, after V lost 0 bases and J lost 6 bases. The CDR3 sequence is 15 residues long. CDR3 sequence reads: CASSVVGTGVAEAFF. CDR3 sequence (DNA): TGTGCCAGCAGCGTAGTAGGGACAGGGGTCGCTGAAGCTTTCTTT. Variable domain in full (rest from reference TRBV9 and TRBJ1-1): DSGVTQTPKHLITATGQRVTLRCSPRSGDLSVYWYQQSLDQGLQFLIQYYNGEERAKGNILERFSAQQFPDLHSELNLSSLELGDSALYFCASSVVGTGVAEAFFGQGTRLTVV.

The CDR3 nucleotides read TGTGCCAGCAACCCCGACAGGGGCAGTACCTACGAGCAGTACTTC. Encoded protein: CASNPDRGSTYEQYF. V and J are TRBV6-1 and TRBJ2-7, with TRBD1 identical over 8 bases. The germline gives CDR1 MNHNS, CDR2 SASEGT. V was pared by 7 bases and J by 2 bases, with 10 bases of the junction left unmatched. The CDR3 length is 15 residues.

There are a few counts of this clonotype. V gene TRBV29-1 combines with J gene TRBJ2-1, with 12 bases matching TRBD2. The CDR3 contains 17 residues. The germline V gene has CDR1 SQVTM and CDR2 ANQGSEA. V lost 3 bases to trimming and J lost 8 bases; unmatched junction nucleotides: 14. In DNA form, the CDR3 reads TGCAGCGTTGACCAGCCACCAGGACTAGCGGGAATCTATGAGCAGTTCTTC. Amino acid sequence: CSVDQPPGLAGIYEQFF.

This clonotype was found a few times. This chain connects TRBV7-2 to TRBJ1-1, with TRBD1 identical over 11 bases. V lost 1 base, J lost 4 bases, and 2 bases stayed unmatched. This CDR3 comprises 15 residues. Germline V CDR1 and CDR2: SGHTA, FQGNSA. The CDR3 DNA reads as TGTGCCAGCAGCTTAGTCGGGACAGGGGGCACTGAAGCTTTCTTT. Its protein product is CASSLVGTGGTEAFF. Full variable domain (rest looked up from reference TRBV7-2 and TRBJ1-1): GAGVSQSPSNKVTEKGKDVELRCDPISGHTALYWYRQSLGQGLEFLIYFQGNSAPDKSGLPSDRFSAERTGGSVSTLTIQRTQQEDSAVYLCASSLVGTGGTEAFFGQGTRLTVV.

V usage is TRBV9 and J usage is TRBJ2-7; D possibly corresponds to TRBD2 (5 bases). In germline, CDR1 is SGDLS, CDR2 YYNGEE. Trimming cost V 3 bases and J 2 bases, with 9 bases left between them. This CDR3 comprises 13 residues. The CDR3 DNA sequence: TGTGCCAGCAGCGGGGAGACGACCTACGAGCAGTACTTC. Amino acids: CASSGETTYEQYF.

This clonotype was seen a few times. J is TRBJ1-4 and V is TRBV20-1; D is uncertain. The CDR3 runs to 16 residues. V lost 3 bases to trimming and J lost 0 bases, with 14 bases between them. CDR1 is DFQATT and CDR2 is SNEGSKA in the germline V gene (reference sequence). CDR3 loop: CSASDISGATNEKLFF. The CDR3 bases are TGCAGTGCTAGCGATATCTCCGGGGCAACTAATGAAAAACTGTTTTTT.

The V gene is TRBV20-1, the J gene TRBJ2-3; tentative D call: TRBD2 (5 bases). Trimming removed 3 bases at V and 5 bases at J, with 30 bases between. Germline-derived CDR1 and CDR2 are DFQATT and SNEGSKA (reference sequence). The CDR3 has 19 residues. CDR3 loop: CSASLGSRKGARAKDTQYF. The CDR3 bases are TGCAGTGCTAGTCTAGGGAGCCGAAAGGGAGCTAGAGCCAAAGATACGCAGTATTTT.

The chain combines TRBV10-2 with TRBJ2-1, with D perhaps TRBD1 (6 bases). Germline V gene data show CDR1 as WSHSY and CDR2 as SAAADI. Trimming removed 5 bases at V and 1 base at J, with 15 bases between. CDR3 length: 16 residues. CDR3 in DNA: TGCGCCAGCAGTCCCGCCGGGACACCTTCCTACAATGAGCAGTTCTTC. Its translation: CASSPAGTPSYNEQFF.

This clonotype has only a few counts. The chain uses TRBV6-5 and TRBJ2-5; no clear D. Trimming cost V 2 bases and J 3 bases, with 7 bases left between them. In germline, CDR1 is MNHEY, CDR2 SVGAGI. This CDR3 is built from 13 residues. The CDR3 loop is CASSYRVEETQYF. The CDR3 DNA follows: TGTGCCAGCAGTTACCGGGTGGAAGAGACCCAGTACTTC.

This clonotype showed up many times. This rearrangement joins TRBV20-1 to TRBJ2-5; 12 nucleotides match TRBD1. J lost 5 bases, V lost 5 bases, and 12 bases had no gene match. Germline lookup yields CDR1 DFQATT and CDR2 SNEGSKA (reference sequence). This CDR3 has 16 residues. CDR3 DNA sequence: TGCAGTGCTTGGAAGGGGGACAGGGGGCTTGGGGAGACCCAGTACTTC. Translating it yields CSAWKGDRGLGETQYF.

This clonotype came up many times. This chain links TRBV7-2 with TRBJ2-1; a weak D match, TRBD2 (8 bases). Deletions cut 3 bases from V and 14 bases from J, with 29 bases between. The CDR3 consists of 17 residues. Per the germline V gene, CDR1 is SGHTA and CDR2 is FQGNSA. The CDR3 bases are TGTGCCAGCAGCTTCACAGGGGAGGGGGGGGTAGCGGGATTCAAGTTCTTC. Translating it yields CASSFTGEGGVAGFKFF.

In this sample, this clonotype turned up a few times. This sequence joins TRBV20-1 and TRBJ2-1, with 10 bases lining up with TRBD2. Looked up from germline, CDR1 is DFQATT and CDR2 is SNEGSKA (reference sequence). The ends lost 4 bases at V and 7 bases at J; junction bases unmatched: 10. There are 15 residues in the CDR3. The CDR3 DNA follows: TGCAGTGCTAATCGACCAAGGACTAGCGGTAATGAGCAGTTCTTC. Amino acids: CSANRPRTSGNEQFF.

V and J are TRBV6-1 and TRBJ2-7; D gene ambiguous. The CDR3 length is 15 residues. Germline CDR1 MNHNS, CDR2 SASEGT. Deletions cut 6 bases from V and 4 bases from J, with 19 bases between. The DNA for the CDR3 is TGTGCCAGCAGGCTCGCGGACCGCCTTTCATACGAGCAGTACTTC. This codes for CASRLADRLSYEQYF.

This clonotype turned up a few times. The J gene is TRBJ1-2, the V gene TRBV5-1; D is unresolved. Per germline, CDR1 SGHRS and CDR2 YFSETQ. Trimming left V 4 bases short and J 2 bases short, with 6 bases between. The CDR3 runs 12 residues. CDR3 amino acids: CASSQENYGYTF. Here the CDR3 DNA reads TGCGCCAGCAGCCAGGAAAACTATGGCTACACCTTC. The full variable domain, completed using reference TRBV5-1 and TRBJ1-2, is KAGVTQTPRYLIKTRGQQVTLSCSPISGHRSVSWYQQTPGQGLQFLFEYFSETQRNKGNFPGRFSGRQFSNSRSEMNVSTLELGDSALYLCASSQENYGYTFGSGTRLTVV.

At least ten counts were recorded for this clonotype. The chain combines TRBV12-3 or TRBV12-4 with TRBJ2-4; the D gene is possibly TRBD2 (5 bases). V shed 4 bases and J shed 7 bases, with 11 bases lying between them. This CDR3 region has 13 residues. The CDR3 nucleotides read TGTGCCAGCAGTTATCGGGGATTGAACATTCAGTACTTC. It is translated as CASSYRGLNIQYF.

This clonotype was found a few times. V is TRBV6-1 and J is TRBJ1-2; the match to TRBD1 covers 9 bases. There are 14 residues in the CDR3. The germline V gene has CDR1 MNHNS and CDR2 SASEGT. Losses at the gene ends were 4 bases for V and 7 bases for J; bases not matched to a gene: 7. CDR3 nucleotide sequence: TGTGCCAGCAGTGTTTGGGACAGGGCGGCTGGCTACACCTTC. Translated: CASSVWDRAAGYTF.

This clonotype was counted between two and nine times. V is TRBV6-2 or TRBV6-3 and J is TRBJ2-7; 15 bases are a match to TRBD2. V trimming: 9 bases; J trimming: 3 bases; junction bases outside the gene matches: 15. This CDR3 spans 18 amino acids. Germline V gives CDR1 MNHEY, CDR2 SVGEGT. CDR3 residues: CASGGTGTSGRTGYEQYF. The CDR3 DNA follows: TGTGCCAGTGGGGGGACCGGGACTAGCGGGAGGACTGGCTACGAGCAGTACTTC.

This clonotype came up many times. V gene TRBV7-8 combines with J gene TRBJ2-3; a weak D match, TRBD2 (6 bases). V gave up 3 bases and J gave up 3 bases, with 22 bases separating them. Germline CDR1 and CDR2: SGHVS and FQNEAQ. The CDR3 loop spans 18 amino acids. CDR3 sequence reads: CASSFRGEASLWTDTQYF. The DNA of the CDR3 is TGTGCCAGCAGCTTCCGTGGGGAGGCTAGCCTATGGACAGATACGCAGTATTTT.